Listed here is a single TCR beta chain. The CDR3 sequence is 12 residues long. In germline, CDR1 is MNHEY, CDR2 SVGEGT. Trimming pared 5 bases from V and 5 bases from J, leaving 7 bases between. The sample originates from a study of blood T cell repertoires in COVID-19. Study context: Researchers got acute and convalescent COVID-19 samples from the United States, Italy and Spain. PBMCs, B-cell-depleted T cells, or T cells were the source of the cDNA or gDNA that made up the material.

Clinical history reported by participants formed the basis on which cohorts were assigned. The data were produced by immunoSEQ multiplex PCR, yet TCRdb's version contains in-frame clones alone and is incomplete. The table shows over 200,000 clones, with about 84% occurring only once. V usage is TRBV6-2 or TRBV6-3 and J usage is TRBJ2-1; the D is unclear. The sample taken for sequencing was PBMCs or T cells enriched from blood (not recorded which). The TCR comes from a man aged 55 to 70 who had recovered from COVID-19. CDR3 region: CASSRYNNEQFF. DNA for the CDR3: TGTGCCAGCAGTAGATACAACAATGAGCAGTTCTTC.